The 18 T cell receptor beta chains in this list originate from one sample, sequenced in a study of siplizumab effects on memory and regulatory T cells. Produced via immunoSEQ multiplex PCR; TCRdb's table is partial and in-frame only. The data contain about 87,000 clones, about 94% of them singletons. The material sequenced was non-Treg CD4+ T cells sorted from blood. The receptor source for this set is a human donor in good health.

The chain links TRBV4-1 to TRBJ1-4; 7 bases match TRBD1. The CDR3 runs 16 residues. V trimming: 0 bases; J trimming: 8 bases; junction bases outside the gene matches: 9. CDR1 is MGHRA and CDR2 is YSYEKL in the germline V gene. For the CDR3, the DNA is TGCGCCAGCAGCCAAGATCCAGGGGCAGGGGGGGAAAAACTGTTTTTT. Translation gives CASSQDPGAGGEKLFF.

The rearrangement links TRBV6-5 to TRBJ2-5; 9 bases are shared with TRBD1. The CDR3 totals 15 residues. Germline CDR1 and CDR2: MNHEY and SVGAGI. Trimming at V came to 6 bases and at J to 6 bases, leaving 11 bases not matched to a gene. The CDR3 here is CASSARTGELKTQYF. DNA for the CDR3: TGTGCCAGCAGCGCCCGGACAGGGGAGTTGAAGACCCAGTACTTC.

The gene calls are TRBV30 and TRBJ2-3; the match to TRBD1 covers 7 bases. The CDR3 consists of 13 residues. V shed 5 bases and J 4 bases; nucleotides not matched to a gene: 6. Germline values: CDR1 GTSNPN, CDR2 SVGIG (reference sequence). CDR3 in DNA: TGTGCCTGGGCCAGACAGGGCCCAGATACGCAGTATTTT. It is translated as CAWARQGPDTQYF.

This sequence joins TRBV30 and TRBJ1-5; unclear D gene. Germline-derived CDR1 and CDR2 are GTSNPN and SVGIG (reference sequence). Trimming took off 0 bases at V and 5 bases at J, with 8 bases between the two ends. The CDR3 has 13 amino acids. The CDR3 sequence: CAWSVRGDQPQHF. CDR3 in DNA: TGTGCCTGGAGTGTACGTGGCGATCAGCCCCAGCATTTT.

This clone has just one count. This chain uses TRBV4-3 with TRBJ2-7; 10 nucleotides agree with TRBD2. The trim removed 4 bases at V and 5 bases at J, leaving 5 bases unmatched. The CDR3 covers 14 residues. Germline CDR1 LGHNA, CDR2 YSLEER. The CDR3 nucleotides read TGCGCCAGCAGCCTGAGCGGGAGGGGCCACGAGCAGTACTTC. As protein: CASSLSGRGHEQYF.

This clone is a singleton in its sample. At one end, the junction sequence differs from germline, possibly due to a read error. The genes are TRBV6-5 and TRBJ2-3, with TRBD1 as a possible D gene (6 bases). Germline V CDR1 and CDR2: MNHEY, SVGAGI. The CDR3 covers 13 residues. As DNA, the CDR3 is TGTGCCAGCAGTTATAGGGACACATATACGCAGTATTTT. As protein: CASSYRDTYTQYF.

The J gene is TRBJ2-2, the V gene TRBV7-9; 7 nucleotides line up with TRBD1. The junction had 5 bases not matched to a gene; V was cut back by 8 bases and J by 2 bases. CDR1 and CDR2 from the germline V gene are SEHNR and FQNEAQ (reference sequence). The CDR3 extends over 14 amino acids. The CDR3 bases are TGTGCCAGCGCCGGACAGGCAAACACCGGGGAGCTGTTTTTT. It codes for CASAGQANTGELFF. The variable domain in full, with the rest retrieved from reference TRBV7-9 and TRBJ2-2, is DTGVSQNPRHKITKRGQNVTFRCDPISEHNRLYWYRQTLGQGPEFLTYFQNEAQLEKSRLLSDRFSAERPKGSFSTLEIQRTEQGDSAMYLCASAGQANTGELFFGEGSRLTVL.

V usage is TRBV5-4 and J usage is TRBJ2-3; possible D gene TRBD2, 6 bases. Germline CDR1 is SGHNT and CDR2 is YYREEE (reference sequence). V was cut by 0 bases and J by 8 bases, with 13 bases left in between. CDR3 length: 14 amino acids. CDR3 loop: CASSLAGESPTQYF. The CDR3 region has the DNA TGTGCCAGCAGCTTGGCGGGAGAGTCTCCTACGCAGTATTTT.

The chain has TRBV4-1 and TRBJ2-5; D is ambiguous. Germline CDR1 is MGHRA and CDR2 is YSYEKL. This CDR3 has 16 amino acids. Trimming cost V 0 bases and J 2 bases, with 13 bases left between them. The DNA of the CDR3 is TGCGCCAGCAGCCAAGATCGATGGCAGTTACAAGAGACCCAGTACTTC. Its protein is CASSQDRWQLQETQYF.

V and J are TRBV18 and TRBJ1-1, with D unclear. V was trimmed by 4 bases and J by 4 bases, leaving 13 bases between them. This CDR3 has 14 amino acids. Germline V lookup: CDR1 KGHSH, CDR2 LQKENI. CDR3 coding DNA: TGTGCCAGCTCACTGCGTGGAATAGGCACTGAAGCTTTCTTT. Its protein product is CASSLRGIGTEAFF.

CDR3 in DNA: TGTGCCAGCAGTTACTGGACAGCTAGCACAGATACGCAGTATTTT. Translating it yields CASSYWTASTDTQYF. The chain is built from TRBV6-5 and TRBJ2-3; perhaps TRBD1 as D (6 bases). V gave up 1 base and J gave up 0 bases, with 8 bases separating them. Per the germline V gene, CDR1 is MNHEY and CDR2 is SVGAGI. CDR3 length: 15 residues.

This chain joins TRBV4-2 and TRBJ2-1, with D possibly being TRBD2 (5 bases). Between the trimmed V and J ends, which lost 4 bases and 8 bases, there was a span of 18 bases. Germline V lookup: CDR1 LGHNA, CDR2 YNFKEQ. The length of the CDR3 is 15 residues. The CDR3 is CASSLLLDSGHEQFF. The DNA for the CDR3 is TGTGCCAGCAGCCTCCTATTGGACTCCGGGCATGAGCAGTTCTTC.

The rearrangement joins TRBV19 to TRBJ1-1; 9 nucleotides line up with TRBD1. The V gene's germline CDR1 is LNHDA and CDR2 SQIVND (reference sequence). The CDR3 extends over 14 amino acids. V gave up 4 bases and J gave up 2 bases; unmatched junction bases: 2. In nucleotides, the CDR3 is TGTGCCAGTAGTAAGGGACAGGGAAACACTGAAGCTTTCTTT. This translates into CASSKGQGNTEAFF.

The J gene is TRBJ1-1, the V gene TRBV30; 7 bases line up with TRBD1. Germline loops: CDR1 GTSNPN, CDR2 SVGIG (reference sequence). The CDR3 contains 15 residues. V shed 3 bases and J 1 base; nucleotides not matched to a gene: 8. CDR3 sequence: CAWRGDREQNTEAFF. CDR3 nucleotides: TGTGCCTGGAGGGGAGACAGGGAGCAGAACACTGAAGCTTTCTTT.

The chain joins TRBV25-1 to TRBJ2-2; D gene uncertain. The CDR3 is 17 residues long. Germline values: CDR1 MGHDK, CDR2 SYGVNS. V lost 2 bases, J lost 2 bases, and 15 bases lay in between. CDR3 amino acids: CASSEKSWYGNTGELFF. CDR3 DNA: TGTGCCAGCAGTGAAAAATCCTGGTACGGAAACACCGGGGAGCTGTTTTTT.

CDR3 in amino acids: CASSIQWGLTNEKLFF. The CDR3 region has the DNA TGTGCCAGTAGTATTCAGTGGGGACTAACTAATGAAAAACTGTTTTTT. The chain couples TRBV19 to TRBJ1-4, with D possibly being TRBD1 (5 bases). CDR3 length equals 16 residues. Germline assignment: CDR1 LNHDA and CDR2 SQIVND (reference sequence). The ends were cut back, 3 bases at V and 1 base at J, with 12 bases in the middle.

The chain recombines TRBV20-1 with TRBJ1-2, with D possibly being TRBD1 (5 bases). Germline V gives CDR1 DFQATT, CDR2 SNEGSKA (reference sequence). The CDR3 sequence is 11 residues long. V was trimmed by 5 bases and J by 8 bases, leaving 12 bases between them. The CDR3 loop reads CSADDRFGYTF. The CDR3 nucleotides read TGCAGTGCTGACGACAGATTCGGCTACACCTTC.

The chain has TRBV2 and TRBJ1-5, with no clear D. CDR1 SNHLY and CDR2 FYNNEI come from the germline V gene. V was clipped by 3 bases and J by 0 bases, with 6 bases between them. The CDR3 covers 14 residues. In DNA, the CDR3 is TGTGCCAGCAGTGATACCGATAGCAATCAGCCCCAGCATTTT. Its translation is CASSDTDSNQPQHF.